The 18 T cell receptor beta chains below come from one sample, sequenced in a study of T cell repertoires in cytomegalovirus infection. TCRdb re-called the reads through MiXCR, storing one row per CDR3 protein. The data contain some 600,000 distinct CDR3 sequences, around 24% of them singletons. The sample comprised CD8+ T cells from PBMCs. The source is a human donor in good health (CMV status not recorded). Some clones in this sample may be carry-over from other donors' samples.

The rearrangement uses TRBV19 and TRBJ1-1; D unclear. Trimming stripped 5 bases from V and 0 bases from J, with 19 bases between. CDR1 is LNHDA and CDR2 is SQIVND in the germline V gene (reference sequence). The CDR3 consists of 17 residues. CDR3 bases: TGTGCCAGTAGTTTTCCCCCTCCGGTGAGACTGAACACTGAAGCTTTCTTT. Translating gives CASSFPPPVRLNTEAFF.

The CDR3 DNA reads TGCAGTGCTAGAGATGTGAAGCGAGAGCAGTTCTTC. Encoded protein: CSARDVKREQFF. The chain has TRBV20-1 and TRBJ2-1; D is ambiguous. The germline gives CDR1 DFQATT, CDR2 SNEGSKA (reference sequence). The CDR3 is 12 amino acids. The V end was cut by 0 bases, the J end by 10 bases, with 10 bases between.

The chain is built from TRBV19 and TRBJ2-1; D unresolved. The CDR3 spans 14 residues. CDR1 and CDR2 (germline): LNHDA, SQIVND (reference sequence). Trimming stripped 4 bases from V and 3 bases from J, with 10 bases between. CDR3: CASSRGPLYNEQFF. Written as DNA, the CDR3 is TGTGCCAGTAGTAGAGGACCCCTCTACAATGAGCAGTTCTTC.

A few counts support this clonotype. The chain is built from TRBV27 and TRBJ1-1; D is unclear. V lost 1 base to trimming and J lost 0 bases, with 6 bases between them. Germline V CDR1 and CDR2: MNHEY, SMNVEV (reference sequence). The CDR3 covers 14 residues. CDR3 bases: TGTGCCAGCAGTTTATTGGTTTTGAACACTGAAGCTTTCTTT. It translates to CASSLLVLNTEAFF.

This clonotype was counted at least ten times. The chain has TRBV28 and TRBJ1-1; D is perhaps TRBD1 (5 bases). Germline lookup yields CDR1 MDHEN and CDR2 SYDVKM. The CDR3 extends over 15 amino acids. Between the trimmed V and J ends, which lost 1 base and 4 bases, there was a span of 13 bases. CDR3 sequence reads: CASSLLVEGLTEAFF. The CDR3 DNA follows: TGTGCCAGCAGTTTATTGGTCGAGGGGCTCACTGAAGCTTTCTTT.

This chain uses TRBV27 with TRBJ2-5; 7 positions agree with TRBD1. The CDR3 sequence is 14 residues long. After removal of 2 bases from V and 5 bases from J, the junction contained 5 bases not matched to a gene. Germline assignment: CDR1 MNHEY and CDR2 SMNVEV (reference sequence). The CDR3 DNA reads TGTGCCAGCAGTTTAGGACAGGCCGGGGAGACCCAGTACTTC. It is translated as CASSLGQAGETQYF.

The chain has TRBV6-5 and TRBJ2-3; 8 nucleotides match TRBD1. Germline values: CDR1 MNHEY, CDR2 SVGAGI. The V and J ends lost 5 bases and 5 bases, in that order; junction bases with no gene match: 12. The CDR3 has 16 amino acids. CDR3 sequence (DNA): TGTGCCAGCAGTCCGCCCCGGACAGGGTTTATAGATACGCAGTATTTT. This sequence encodes CASSPPRTGFIDTQYF.

This clonotype has a count of ten or more. The chain is built from TRBV28 and TRBJ1-5, with D unresolved. Per germline, CDR1 MDHEN and CDR2 SYDVKM. Trimming pared 7 bases from V and 1 base from J, leaving 17 bases between. The CDR3 is 16 amino acids. CDR3 DNA: TGTGCCAGCAAGAAAGGGATGGGTACGAGCAATCAGCCCCAGCATTTT. Its protein is CASKKGMGTSNQPQHF.

The table lists this clonotype with many counts. The rearrangement links TRBV7-3 to TRBJ2-1; 11 bases fit TRBD2. This CDR3 has 18 residues. Per germline, CDR1 SGHTA and CDR2 FQGTGA. Trimming cost V 2 bases and J 0 bases; bases outside gene matches: 6. As DNA, the CDR3 is TGTGCCAGCAGCTTAGGGGCTAGCGGGGGGAGCTCCTACAATGAGCAGTTCTTC. Encoded protein: CASSLGASGGSSYNEQFF.

The CDR3 coding sequence is TGCAGCGTACCCGTGTCGGGGACAGTCGGAAACACCATATATTTT. Its protein is CSVPVSGTVGNTIYF. The chain recombines TRBV29-1 with TRBJ1-3; 7 bases agree with TRBD1. This CDR3 contains 15 residues. Germline V CDR1 and CDR2: SQVTM, ANQGSEA. Germline trimming cut 6 bases from V and 4 bases from J; bases unmatched to any gene: 12.

This clonotype was seen a handful of times. Here the CDR3 reads CASRPGEAGELFF. As DNA, the CDR3 is TGTGCCAGCAGACCAGGGGAGGCCGGGGAGCTGTTTTTT. This chain links TRBV28 with TRBJ2-2; the D call may be TRBD1 or TRBD2 (6 bases each). The CDR3 spans 13 residues. Per germline, CDR1 MDHEN and CDR2 SYDVKM. V lost 6 bases to trimming and J lost 6 bases, with 11 bases between them.

This chain joins TRBV2 and TRBJ2-1; 14 nucleotides line up with TRBD2. There are 17 residues in the CDR3. Germline V gene sequence: CDR1 SNHLY, CDR2 FYNNEI. Trimming removed 6 bases from V and 4 bases from J; junction bases left unmatched: 8. The CDR3 is CASSSRLAGGLYNEQFF. In DNA, the CDR3 is TGTGCCAGCAGCTCACGACTAGCGGGGGGGTTATACAATGAGCAGTTCTTC.

The rearrangement uses TRBV27 and TRBJ2-7; D is perhaps TRBD2 (6 bases). Trimming left V 8 bases short and J 4 bases short, with 15 bases between. Germline CDR1 is MNHEY and CDR2 is SMNVEV (reference sequence). This CDR3 region has 13 residues. The chain's CDR3 is CASGASGRYEQYV. CDR3 bases: TGTGCCAGCGGAGCTTCCGGGAGATACGAGCAGTACGTC.

The chain recombines TRBV7-4 with TRBJ2-1; maybe TRBD1 (8 bases). Germline V gives CDR1 SGHVT, CDR2 SQSDAQ. Trimming took off 4 bases at V and 9 bases at J, with 28 bases between the two ends. This CDR3 contains 18 residues. CDR3 sequence reads: CASSSPGQESRGRGEQFF. In DNA, the CDR3 is TGTGCCAGCAGCTCGCCGGGACAGGAGAGCCGGGGGAGGGGTGAGCAGTTCTTC.

The DNA of the CDR3 is TGTGCCAGTAGTGACGGGACAGCAAACATTCAGTACTTC. Its translation: CASSDGTANIQYF. The chain combines TRBV19 with TRBJ2-4; TRBD1 aligns across 7 bases. The CDR3 covers 13 residues. CDR1 and CDR2 from the germline V gene are LNHDA and SQIVND (reference sequence). The J segment lost 6 bases and the V segment lost 5 bases, leaving 4 bases of the junction unmatched.

This chain links TRBV19 with TRBJ1-5; no definite D call. Germline V CDR1 and CDR2: LNHDA, SQIVND (reference sequence). CDR3 size: 15 residues. V was trimmed by 7 bases and J by 0 bases, leaving 13 bases between them. The CDR3 loop is CASTPEHLSNQPQHF. The DNA of the CDR3 is TGTGCCAGTACTCCGGAACACCTTAGCAATCAGCCCCAGCATTTT.

This clonotype was counted between two and nine times. This chain links TRBV4-1 with TRBJ1-2; 7 bases line up with TRBD1. V was pared by 8 bases and J by 11 bases, with 8 bases of the junction left unmatched. Per the germline V gene, CDR1 is MGHRA and CDR2 is YSYEKL. There are 11 residues in the CDR3. CDR3 in amino acids: CASGDSRRYTF. The CDR3 nucleotides are TGCGCCAGCGGGGACAGCCGGCGATACACCTTC.

This clonotype was detected a few times. The genes are TRBV29-1 and TRBJ2-1; the D is unclear. Germline CDR1 and CDR2: SQVTM and ANQGSEA. The CDR3 spans 15 residues. V dropped 0 bases and J dropped 3 bases, with 12 bases sitting between them. In nucleotides, the CDR3 is TGCAGCGTTGAAGACCATCTTCGGAGCTACAATGAGCAGTTCTTC. It yields the protein CSVEDHLRSYNEQFF.